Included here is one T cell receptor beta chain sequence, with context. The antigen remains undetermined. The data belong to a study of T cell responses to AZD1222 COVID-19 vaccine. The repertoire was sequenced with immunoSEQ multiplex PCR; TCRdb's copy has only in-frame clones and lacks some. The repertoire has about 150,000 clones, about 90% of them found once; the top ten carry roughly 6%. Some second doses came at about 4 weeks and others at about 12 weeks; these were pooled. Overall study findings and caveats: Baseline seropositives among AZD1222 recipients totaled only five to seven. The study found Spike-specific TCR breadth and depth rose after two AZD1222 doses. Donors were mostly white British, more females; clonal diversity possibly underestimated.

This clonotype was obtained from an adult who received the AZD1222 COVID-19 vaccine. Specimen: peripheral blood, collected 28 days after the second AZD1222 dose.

CDR3 sequence (DNA): TGTGCCAGCAGCTTGGTTCGGACTAGCGGGATCCCGGCTGGGAATGAGCAGTTCTTC. Its translation is CASSLVRTSGIPAGNEQFF. The chain employs TRBV5-5 and TRBJ2-1; TRBD2 matches 12 bases. Germline loops: CDR1 SGHKS, CDR2 YYEKEE (reference sequence). J gave up 7 bases and V 0 bases, and 14 bases lay outside the gene matches. This CDR3 is 19 amino acids long.